A single sample is the source of the 7 T cell receptor beta chains below, sequenced in a study of early T cells in non-severe SARS-CoV-2 infection. TCRdb redid the calling of the 5' RACE reads with MiXCR, one entry per CDR3 protein. The sample has more than 35,000 distinct CDR3 sequences; 3.5% to 5% are singletons. Material for sequencing was whole blood. These receptor sequences come from an adult who was a healthcare worker with PCR-confirmed SARS-CoV-2 infection or an uninfected control (not recorded which).

This clonotype has only a few counts. The V and J genes are TRBV5-1 and TRBJ2-2, with D tentatively TRBD1 or TRBD2 (5 bases each). The CDR3 consists of 16 residues. Trimming removed 3 bases at V and 1 base at J, with 13 bases between. Germline assignment: CDR1 SGHRS and CDR2 YFSETQ. This CDR3 is CASSWDPGLNTGELFF. DNA of the CDR3: TGCGCCAGCAGCTGGGACCCGGGGTTGAACACCGGGGAGCTGTTTTTT.

Ten or more counts support this clonotype. CDR3 coding DNA: TGTGCCAGCAGGCGCGGGGGCACAGATACGCAGTATTTT. Its translation: CASRRGGTDTQYF. The chain employs TRBV13 and TRBJ2-3, with D possibly TRBD2 on 6 matching bases. V was pared by 6 bases and J by 1 base, with 8 bases between. Germline CDR1 reads PRHDT; CDR2 reads FYEKMQ (reference sequence). The CDR3 is 13 amino acids.

This clonotype was picked up many times. This chain links TRBV6-6 with TRBJ1-5; 9 bases agree with TRBD1. In germline, CDR1 is MNHNY, CDR2 SVGAGI (reference sequence). Unmatched junction bases numbered 8, after V lost 5 bases and J lost 6 bases. The length of the CDR3 is 15 residues. The CDR3 protein is CASSRWDRAGQPQHF. The CDR3 region has the DNA TGTGCCAGCAGTCGATGGGACAGGGCTGGTCAGCCCCAGCATTTT.

The chain employs TRBV7-9 and TRBJ2-1; perhaps D is TRBD1 or TRBD2 (5 bases each). Trimming stripped 4 bases from V and 9 bases from J, with 16 bases between. This CDR3 comprises 14 residues. The V gene's germline CDR1 is SEHNR and CDR2 FQNEAQ (reference sequence). The CDR3 nucleotides are TGTGCCAGCAGCTCCTCCGGGGCCATGGGTGAGCAGTTCTTC. It specifies CASSSSGAMGEQFF. The entire variable domain, with the rest obtained from reference TRBV7-9 and TRBJ2-1, is as follows: DTGVSQNPRHKITKRGQNVTFRCDPISEHNRLYWYRQTLGQGPEFLTYFQNEAQLEKSRLLSDRFSAERPKGSFSTLEIQRTEQGDSAMYLCASSSSGAMGEQFFGPGTRLTVL.

The table lists this clonotype with many counts. V usage is TRBV20-1 and J usage is TRBJ1-5; D might be TRBD1 (5 bases). The germline V and J ends were trimmed by 2 bases and 3 bases, with 8 bases remaining between them. The CDR3 covers 13 residues. From germline, CDR1 is DFQATT and CDR2 SNEGSKA (reference sequence). The CDR3 region is CSARTGPNQPQHF. CDR3 in DNA: TGCAGTGCTAGAACAGGACCCAATCAGCCCCAGCATTTT.

This clonotype was counted ten times or more. The chain has TRBV6-2 or TRBV6-3 and TRBJ2-7, with D perhaps matching TRBD1 or TRBD2 (5 bases each). CDR1 is MNHEY and CDR2 is SVGEGT in the germline V gene. The length of the CDR3 is 14 residues. Between the trimmed V and J ends, which lost 0 bases and 6 bases, there was a span of 12 bases. The CDR3 sequence: CASSYSRGGVEQYF. The CDR3 DNA is TGTGCCAGCAGTTACTCGAGGGGCGGTGTCGAGCAGTACTTC.

This clonotype was observed many times. The gene calls are TRBV9 and TRBJ2-5; TRBD1 matches at 7 bases. V trimming: 3 bases; J trimming: 1 base; junction bases outside the gene matches: 6. Germline V CDR1 and CDR2: SGDLS, YYNGEE. This CDR3 is built from 15 residues. The CDR3 DNA is TGTGCCAGCAGCGCAACACAGGGGTCCCAAGAGACCCAGTACTTC. Its translation is CASSATQGSQETQYF.